Detailed here is one T cell receptor beta chain. Antigen unknown. The sample is drawn from a study of CD8+ T cells in alopecia areata. Whole-study findings and limits: For lesional scalp, especially alopecia totalis/universalis, clonality was higher than in normal scalp. The study found that many expanded lesional clones persisted in scalp and blood during tofacitinib.

Treatment defined: oral pan-JAK inhibitor, 5-10 mg twice daily. Reverse transcription of extracted RNA yielded cDNA, which provided the sequencing template. Data came from immunoSEQ multiplex PCR; TCRdb stores just in-frame clones and leaves some out. The sample holds under 300,000 clones, 60% seen once. CDR3 size: 13 residues. Germline loops: CDR1 SGHAT, CDR2 FQNNGV. Trimming took 3 bases from V and 8 from J, leaving 11 bases between them. The specimen comprised CD4+ T cells sorted from blood, sampled around week 54, from a patient treated with tofacitinib. This TCR came from a human donor with alopecia areata. The chain employs TRBV11-2 and TRBJ2-1; D possibly corresponds to TRBD2 (5 bases). CDR3 sequence: CASSLLRVDEQFF. CDR3 nucleotides: TGTGCCAGCAGCTTGTTGAGGGTCGATGAGCAGTTCTTC.